A selection of T cell receptor beta chains follows, all from one sample in a study of cytotoxic CD8 clonotypes in ibrutinib-treated CLL. Libraries were prepared by immunoSEQ multiplex PCR; TCRdb keeps only in-frame clonotypes and omits some of them. Found here are 40,000 or so clones, approximately 70% of them singletons; the top ten hold 9.5% to 13%. The sequencing used PBMCs, collected at disease progression, from a patient treated with ibrutinib. These receptors all come from a human donor with chronic lymphocytic leukemia. CDR3s include the opening cysteine and the closing phenylalanine or tryptophan. D genes are given only for firm matches. Rows give clone size only sometimes, using once, few, many, or a class for an expanded clone.

d_gene	abundance	v_gene	j_gene	CDR3nt	CDR3aa
NA	NA	TRBV19	TRBJ2-7	TGTGTCAGTAGTATGGATGGGGGAAACTACGAGCAGTACTTC	CVSSMDGGNYEQYF
NA	few	TRBV18	TRBJ1-2	TGTGCCAGCTCACCATTTCAGGGAGGCTACACCTTC	CASSPFQGGYTF
NA	NA	TRBV9	TRBJ1-4	TGTGCCAGCAGCACCAATTGGCAAGCTAATGAAAAACTGTTTTTT	CASSTNWQANEKLFF
TRBD1	once	TRBV5-1	TRBJ2-2	TGCGCCAGCAGCTTTCAGGGGGAGCGAACCGGGGAGCTGTTTTTT	CASSFQGERTGELFF
NA	few	TRBV11-2	TRBJ1-5	TGTGCCAGCAGCTTAGAGATAGGGGGGTGGCCCCAGCATTTT	CASSLEIGGWPQHF
NA	NA	TRBV28	TRBJ1-4	TGTGCCAGCAGGGAGGCCAATGAAAAACTGTTTTTT	CASREANEKLFF
TRBD1	NA	TRBV28	TRBJ1-1	TGTGCCAGCAGCTTTCCGGGACAGAGTCCGAACACTGAAGCTTTCTTT	CASSFPGQSPNTEAFF
NA	NA	TRBV7-9	TRBJ2-5	TGTGCCAGCAGCCAGAGATCGAGGACCGTGGGGGAAGAGACCCAGTACTTC	CASSQRSRTVGEETQYF
NA	NA	TRBV18	TRBJ1-1	TGTGCCAGCTCTCCTGTGGGGGGCACTGAAGCTTTCTTT	CASSPVGGTEAFF
NA	NA	TRBV6-1	TRBJ1-1	TGTGCCAGCCCGAACAAAGAGCTGGGTGAAGCTTTCTTT	CASPNKELGEAFF
NA	once	TRBV27	TRBJ1-2	TGTGCCAGCACCCAACCCGGGTCATGGGGGGGCTACACCTTC	CASTQPGSWGGYTF
NA	NA	TRBV4-1	TRBJ2-5	TGCGCCAGCAGCCTGGACAGTTACCAAGAGACCCAGTACTTC	CASSLDSYQETQYF
TRBD1	NA	TRBV7-2	TRBJ2-2	TGTGCCAGCAGCCGCCCGACGGGACAGGGAACCGGGGAGCTGTTTTTT	CASSRPTGQGTGELFF
NA	NA	TRBV25-1	TRBJ1-5	TGTGCCAGCCAGAGAGATAGAAATCAGCCCCAGCATTTT	CASQRDRNQPQHF
NA	few	TRBV28	TRBJ1-2	TGTGCCAGCAGTGCAGGGTATGGCTACACCTTC	CASSAGYGYTF
NA	NA	TRBV2	TRBJ1-1	TGTGCCAGCATCGTGAACCCGGGGGCCGGGGTCACTGAAGCTTTCTTT	CASIVNPGAGVTEAFF
NA	NA	TRBV6-5	TRBJ2-7	TGTGCCAGCAGGGACGGCTACGAGCAGTACTTC	CASRDGYEQYF
NA	NA	TRBV4-2	TRBJ2-1	TGTGCCAGCAGCCAAGATTTCCAGCGGGCAGGAAATGAGCAGTTCTTC	CASSQDFQRAGNEQFF
NA	NA	TRBV18	TRBJ1-1	TGTGCCAGCTCTACCCAGGGGCAGGACACTGAAGCTTTCTTT	CASSTQGQDTEAFF
NA	NA	TRBV2	TRBJ2-5	TGTGCCAGCAGTGAAGTGGGGGGTCCCCCCGGAGAGACCCAGTACTTC	CASSEVGGPPGETQYF
NA	NA	TRBV2	TRBJ2-7	TGTGCCAGCACAACAGGTCCCCACGAGCAGTACTTC	CASTTGPHEQYF
NA	NA	TRBV28	TRBJ2-7	TGTGCCAGCAGTTTTACCGAGCAGTACTTC	CASSFTEQYF
NA	NA	TRBV11-2	TRBJ2-7	TGTGCCAGCAGCTTAGATGAGGGGTGGGTCTACGAGCAGTACTTC	CASSLDEGWVYEQYF
TRBD2	few	TRBV7-9	TRBJ2-1	TGTGCCAGCAGCCCCACAGTGAGACTAGCGGGAGGGGATGAGCAGTTCTTC	CASSPTVRLAGGDEQFF
NA	NA	TRBV7-9	TRBJ1-1	TGTGCCAGCAGCTTCACGCTTTTTGAAGCTTTCTTT	CASSFTLFEAFF
NA	few	TRBV5-6	TRBJ2-1	TGTGCCAGCAGCTTGGCGGGGACGGGGAGTTCCTACAATGAGCAGTTCTTC	CASSLAGTGSSYNEQFF
TRBD1	few	TRBV6-5	TRBJ1-2	TGTGCCAGCGGGGACAGCTACTATGGCTACACCTTC	CASGDSYYGYTF
NA	few	TRBV10-1	TRBJ2-3	TGCGCCAGCAGTGAGAGAAGAAATACGCAGTATTTT	CASSERRNTQYF
NA	NA	TRBV7-9	TRBJ2-3	TGTGCCAGCAGCTTAGCGCCAGATACGCAGTATTTT	CASSLAPDTQYF
NA	NA	TRBV28	TRBJ1-5	TGTGCCAGCAGGGGTCCGGCCGGTCAGCCCCAGCATTTT	CASRGPAGQPQHF
NA	few	TRBV18	TRBJ2-7	TGTGCCAGCTCACCAGATCTACCCCCTTACGAGCAGTACTTC	CASSPDLPPYEQYF
NA	NA	TRBV6-1	TRBJ2-3	TGTGCCAGCAGAGGGGGCGGGGGGCGCACAGATACGCAGTATTTT	CASRGGGGRTDTQYF
NA	NA	TRBV5-1	TRBJ1-1	TGCGCCAGCAGCTTAACACGGGGGAACACTGAAGCTTTCTTT	CASSLTRGNTEAFF
TRBD1	NA	TRBV28	TRBJ1-1	TGTGCCAGCAGCGGGACAGGGGCTGAAGCTTTCTTT	CASSGTGAEAFF
NA	few	TRBV19	TRBJ2-3	TGTGCCAGTAGTATCGGGCGGGTCGCAGATACGCAGTATTTT	CASSIGRVADTQYF
TRBD1	NA	TRBV6-5	TRBJ1-1	TGTGCCAGCAGTCGACGGCCTTTGACAGGGGAAGCTTTCTTT	CASSRRPLTGEAFF
NA	NA	TRBV27	TRBJ1-2	TGTGCCAGCAGACAGACAGCGGCCAACTATGGCTACACCTTC	CASRQTAANYGYTF
NA	NA	TRBV7-2	TRBJ1-5	TGTGCCAGCAGCCAATCCGGACTTGGCAATGGTCAGCCCCAGCATTTT	CASSQSGLGNGQPQHF
TRBD1	NA	TRBV19	TRBJ2-7	TGTGCCAGTAGGGCCACAGGGGAGAGGGTATACGAGCAGTACTTC	CASRATGERVYEQYF
TRBD2	NA	TRBV4-2	TRBJ2-7	TGTGCCAGCAGCCTCCAAGGGCAACTAGCGGGAGGGGAGCAGTACTTC	CASSLQGQLAGGEQYF
TRBD1	NA	TRBV6-5	TRBJ1-1	TGTGCCAGCAGTTACACGCGGACAGGGAGAACTGAAGCTTTCTTT	CASSYTRTGRTEAFF
TRBD2	once	TRBV27	TRBJ2-1	TGTGCCAGCGTCAGGACTAGCGGGGGGGATGAGCAGTTCTTC	CASVRTSGGDEQFF
NA	NA	TRBV7-3	TRBJ1-6	TGTGCCAGCGGGATACTCAGAGGATCACCCCTCCACTTT	CASGILRGSPLHF
NA	few	TRBV27	TRBJ1-2	TGTGCCAGCGGGGGGGGGTTCTATGGCTACACCTTC	CASGGGFYGYTF
TRBD2	NA	TRBV4-1	TRBJ2-3	TGCGCCAGCAGCCTCCGTCCTAGCGGGAGGGCCCTCCCGGGAACAGATACGCAGTATTTT	CASSLRPSGRALPGTDTQYF
NA	few	TRBV30	TRBJ2-7	TGTGCCTGGAGTGTACCCCCCTACGAGCAGTACTTC	CAWSVPPYEQYF
NA	NA	TRBV25-1	TRBJ1-5	TGTGCCAGCAGTGATGGTAGTGGTGAGAGCAATCAGCCCCAGCATTTT	CASSDGSGESNQPQHF